This entry lists 28 T cell receptor beta chains sequenced from one sample in a study of glioma-infiltrating T cells. TCR alpha and beta CDR3 regions were amplified from RNA using iRepertoire nested multiplex PCR. TCRdb itself ran the multiplex PCR reads through MiXCR, one entry per CDR3 protein. The table has 300,000 to 450,000 distinct CDR3 sequences, roughly two fifths seen once; the top ten hold around 11%. Specimen: glioma tissue, nonneoplastic brain tissue, or PBMCs (not recorded which). These TCRs come from a human donor with low-grade glioma or glioblastoma, undergoing nonglioma brain surgery, or in good health (not recorded which).

This clonotype was seen ten or more times. CDR3 bases: TGTGCCACCAGCAAGGGACGGACAGATACGCAGTATTTT. This encodes CATSKGRTDTQYF. This rearrangement joins TRBV15 to TRBJ2-3, with D perhaps assigned TRBD1 or TRBD2 (5 bases each). CDR1 and CDR2 (germline): LNHNV, YYDKDF (reference sequence). The V gene lost 4 bases and the J gene lost 3 bases, with 8 bases spanning the gap. The CDR3 loop spans 13 amino acids.

Only a few counts were recorded for this clonotype. The chain combines TRBV7-2 with TRBJ1-4, with D uncertain. The length of the CDR3 is 14 residues. The V end lost 5 bases, the J end lost 7 bases, and 14 bases lay between the germline ends. From germline, CDR1 is SGHTA and CDR2 FQGNSA. CDR3 DNA sequence: TGTGCCAGCAGCCCCTACCCGGGTTCTGAAAAACTGTTTTTT. It translates to CASSPYPGSEKLFF.

This clonotype has only one observation. A read error is possible here, since a much larger clone lies one base away. This chain links TRBV20-1 with TRBJ1-1; D gene unclear. V lost 7 bases to trimming and J lost 0 bases, with 9 bases between them. Per the germline V gene, CDR1 is DFQATT and CDR2 is SNEGSKA (reference sequence). This CDR3 is built from 12 residues. The CDR3 region is CSVFAMNTEAFF. The CDR3 nucleotides are TGCAGTGTGTTTGCAATGAACACTGAAGCTTTCTTT.

In regard to this clonotype: A much larger clone is a single base away; this may be a read error. This chain joins TRBV27 and TRBJ1-4, with 7 bases matching TRBD1. Looked up from germline, CDR1 is MNHEY and CDR2 is SMNVEV (reference sequence). CDR3 length equals 16 residues. The DNA for the CDR3 is TGTGCCAGCAGTTTAGGACAGGTGATAACTAATGAAAGACTGTTTTTT. It codes for CASSLGQVITNERLFF.

The J gene is TRBJ2-5, the V gene TRBV14; D is undetermined. Trimming took off 1 base at V and 5 bases at J, with 11 bases between the two ends. Germline V gene sequence: CDR1 SGHDN, CDR2 FVKESK. This CDR3 has 14 amino acids. CDR3 coding DNA: TGTGCCAGCAGCCAAGGAGTACGAGCGGAGACCCAGTACTTC. Amino acids: CASSQGVRAETQYF.

This clonotype was seen only a few times. V usage is TRBV7-2 and J usage is TRBJ2-2; D gene unclear. CDR1 and CDR2 from the germline V gene are SGHTA and FQGNSA. V lost 4 bases to trimming and J lost 5 bases, with 14 bases between them. This CDR3 is built from 15 residues. The CDR3 nucleotides are TGTGCCAGCAGCTCCGGGCCCCCTGGAACCGGGGAGCTGTTTTTT. Protein: CASSSGPPGTGELFF.

This clonotype was counted many times. V usage is TRBV15 and J usage is TRBJ1-4; D gene uncertain. This CDR3 has 12 residues. Germline CDR1 LNHNV, CDR2 YYDKDF (reference sequence). Trimming removed 4 bases from V and 8 bases from J, with 8 bases in between. This CDR3 is CATSNDEEKLFF. CDR3 DNA sequence: TGTGCCACCAGCAATGATGAGGAAAAACTGTTTTTT.

As concerns this clonotype: A much larger clone lies one base from this, so it may be a read error. The chain links TRBV25-1 to TRBJ2-7; D might be TRBD1 (6 bases). CDR1 is MGHDK and CDR2 is SYGVNS in the germline V gene. The length of the CDR3 is 16 residues. In nucleotides, the CDR3 is TGTGCCAGCAGGGAATCCAACCACAGGGCAACCTACGAGCAGTACTTC. Amino acids: CASRESNHRATYEQYF.

This clonotype was seen only a few times. At one of its ends the junction is not consistent with the germline gene, which may arise from a read error. J is TRBJ2-7 and V is TRBV6-1, with D uncertain. This CDR3 comprises 13 residues. CDR1 and CDR2 (germline): MNHNS, SASEGT. CDR3 in amino acids: CATSDPLSYEQYF. The CDR3, as DNA: TGTGCCACCAGTGACCCTCTTTCCTACGAGCAGTACTTC.

J is TRBJ2-1 and V is TRBV20-1; 8 bases are a match to TRBD1. V trimming: 5 bases; J trimming: 8 bases; junction bases outside the gene matches: 11. Germline-derived CDR1 and CDR2 are DFQATT and SNEGSKA (reference sequence). The length of the CDR3 is 14 residues. CDR3 sequence reads: CSAYGQGSIHEQFF. The CDR3 DNA is TGCAGTGCTTACGGACAGGGATCTATCCATGAGCAGTTCTTC.

This clonotype appeared many times. The J gene is TRBJ1-5, the V gene TRBV15; D uncertain. The CDR3 spans 16 residues. With 5 bases removed from V and 0 bases from J, the gap between germline ends came to 14 bases. Germline V gives CDR1 LNHNV, CDR2 YYDKDF (reference sequence). The CDR3: CATSLGRMNSNQPQHF. The CDR3, as DNA: TGTGCCACCAGCCTAGGTAGGATGAATAGCAATCAGCCCCAGCATTTT.

CDR3 in DNA: TGCAGTGCTAGAGATCCTAACGGGAGTCGCACAGATACGCAGTATTTT. Amino acids: CSARDPNGSRTDTQYF. The rearrangement links TRBV20-1 to TRBJ2-3; tentatively, D is TRBD2 (6 bases). This CDR3 is 16 amino acids long. The V end lost 0 bases, the J end lost 1 base, and 14 bases lay between the germline ends. Germline V lookup: CDR1 DFQATT, CDR2 SNEGSKA (reference sequence).

The sample holds a few counts of this clonotype. The J gene is TRBJ1-5, the V gene TRBV10-3; TRBD1 is a possible D gene (6 bases). V was clipped by 6 bases and J by 7 bases, with 16 bases between them. Germline assignment: CDR1 ENHRY and CDR2 SYGVKD. The CDR3 sequence is 14 residues long. The CDR3 here is CAIREQGSSQPQHF. DNA for the CDR3: TGTGCCATCAGGGAACAGGGATCTAGCCAGCCCCAGCATTTT.

V and J are TRBV27 and TRBJ2-5; 7 bases are a match to TRBD1. The CDR3 runs to 15 residues. From germline, CDR1 is MNHEY and CDR2 SMNVEV (reference sequence). The ends lost 5 bases at V and 4 bases at J; junction bases unmatched: 10. CDR3 amino acids: CASSAATGAGETQYF. The CDR3 DNA reads as TGTGCCAGCAGTGCCGCAACAGGGGCTGGAGAGACCCAGTACTTC.

Of note for this clonotype: Possible read error: a much larger clone is one base away. The V gene is TRBV20-1, the J gene TRBJ1-5; perhaps TRBD1 as D (5 bases). Germline lookup yields CDR1 DFQATT and CDR2 SNEGSKA (reference sequence). The CDR3 extends over 16 amino acids. V lost 7 bases and J lost 6, with 25 bases in between. Here the CDR3 DNA reads TGCAGTGTTCTCCGGCTGTACAGGTCGCCCAGTCAGCCCCAGCATTTT. It specifies CSVLRLYRSPSQPQHF.

Regarding this clonotype: It may be a read error: a sequence one base away is much more abundant. CDR3 residues: CSATVPGSTDTLYF. The CDR3 DNA is TGCAGTGCTACGGTTCCAGGGAGCACAGATACGCTGTATTTT. This chain links TRBV20-1 with TRBJ2-3; the D gene could be TRBD1 or TRBD2 (5 bases each). Per the germline V gene, CDR1 is DFQATT and CDR2 is SNEGSKA (reference sequence). The CDR3 is 14 amino acids.

Concerning this clonotype: Since a much larger clone is just one base distant, this may be a read error. The genes are TRBV27 and TRBJ2-7; 7 bases line up with TRBD1. From germline, CDR1 is MNHEY and CDR2 SMNVEV (reference sequence). This CDR3 has 13 amino acids. J was trimmed by 3 bases and V by 6 bases; bases with no gene match: 5. The CDR3 DNA follows: TGTGCCAGCAGGGACAGGCCCTGCTACGAGCAGTACTTC. Residues: CASRDRPCYEQYF.

To note about this clonotype: An end of the junction differs from the germline gene, which may be a read error. The chain joins TRBV27 to TRBJ2-1; 11 bases are a match to TRBD2. This CDR3 has 17 residues. Germline loops: CDR1 MNHEY, CDR2 SMNVEV (reference sequence). DNA of the CDR3: TGTGCCAGCAGTTTAACTAGCGGGAGAATGTCCTGCAATGAGCAGTTCTTC. This sequence encodes CASSLTSGRMSCNEQFF.

The sample holds a few counts of this clonotype. V and J are TRBV20-1 and TRBJ1-5; D possibly corresponds to TRBD1 (5 bases). Trimming left V 1 base short and J 7 bases short, with 17 bases between. Germline lookup yields CDR1 DFQATT and CDR2 SNEGSKA (reference sequence). The CDR3 consists of 15 residues. CDR3 in amino acids: CSARGSAGTGQPQHF. The DNA for the CDR3 is TGCAGTGCTAGAGGAAGTGCCGGGACCGGCCAGCCCCAGCATTTT.

This clonotype was found a few times. The chain uses TRBV20-1 and TRBJ1-1; 9 nucleotides agree with TRBD1. After removal of 1 base from V and 7 bases from J, the junction contained 7 bases not matched to a gene. CDR1 is DFQATT and CDR2 is SNEGSKA in the germline V gene (reference sequence). The CDR3 is 14 amino acids. CDR3 nucleotides: TGCAGTGCTAGAGGAGGGACAGGGCACAGTGAAGCTTTCTTT. It specifies CSARGGTGHSEAFF.

CDR3 region: CASSRDTHNEQFF. DNA of the CDR3: TGTGCCAGCAGCCGGGACACCCACAATGAGCAGTTCTTC. The V call is TRBV7-6, the J call TRBJ2-1; tentatively, D is TRBD1 (6 bases). V shed 5 bases and J shed 5 bases, with 10 bases lying between them. CDR1 is SGHVS, CDR2 FNYEAQ, per germline. This CDR3 spans 13 amino acids. The entire variable domain, with the rest obtained from reference TRBV7-6 and TRBJ2-1, is as follows: GAGVSQSPRYKVTKRGQDVALRCDPISGHVSLYWYRQALGQGPEFLTYFNYEAQQDKSGLPNDRFSAERPEGSISTLTIQRTEQRDSAMYRCASSRDTHNEQFFGPGTRLTVL.

This clonotype has ten or more counts. This chain links TRBV27 with TRBJ2-2, with 12 positions matching TRBD2. The CDR3 loop spans 17 amino acids. The V gene's germline CDR1 is MNHEY and CDR2 SMNVEV (reference sequence). Trimming removed 5 bases from V and 5 bases from J; junction bases left unmatched: 9. DNA of the CDR3: TGTGCCAGCAGTCTCCTAGCGGGAGGGCCGGGTACCGGGGAGCTGTTTTTT. Protein: CASSLLAGGPGTGELFF.

A remark on this clonotype: This may be a read error: a much more frequent sequence differs by one nucleotide. The rearrangement uses TRBV6-5 and TRBJ2-7, with 11 positions matching TRBD2. This CDR3 spans 15 amino acids. Germline V gene sequence: CDR1 MNHEY, CDR2 SVGAGI. Unmatched junction bases numbered 3, after V lost 5 bases and J lost 0 bases. The CDR3: CASSELAGASYEQYF. CDR3 DNA sequence: TGTGCCAGCAGTGAACTAGCGGGGGCCTCCTACGAGCAGTACTTC.

To note about this clonotype: A much bigger clone sits one base away, suggesting this may be a read error. The chain carries TRBV6-1 and TRBJ2-7; D is uncertain. In germline, CDR1 is MNHNS, CDR2 SASEGT. Trimming shortened V by 8 bases and J by 1 base, and 9 bases separated the two germline ends. The CDR3 totals 12 residues. This chain's CDR3 is CASGMGSYEQYF. The CDR3, as DNA: TGTGCCAGCGGCATGGGGTCCTACGAGCAGTACTTC.

A few counts support this clonotype. The rearrangement links TRBV3-1 to TRBJ2-1; 8 bases are shared with TRBD2. The germline CDR1 and CDR2 sequences are LGHDT and YNNKEL (reference sequence). J lost 4 bases, V lost 3 bases, and 5 bases had no gene match. The length of the CDR3 is 15 residues. CDR3 amino acids: CASSHSAGGYNEQFF. The CDR3 DNA follows: TGTGCCAGCAGCCATTCGGCGGGAGGATACAATGAGCAGTTCTTC.

The sample holds many counts of this clonotype. The V and J genes are TRBV4-2 and TRBJ2-7; the match to TRBD1 covers 8 bases. V dropped 4 bases and J dropped 4; count of bases not matched to a gene: 3. The CDR3 is 13 amino acids. CDR1 and CDR2 from the germline V gene are LGHNA and YNFKEQ. CDR3: CASSRQGTYEQYF. The CDR3 coding sequence is TGTGCCAGCAGCCGACAGGGGACGTACGAGCAGTACTTC.

Points on this clonotype: A junction end diverges from the germline sequence, so it may reflect a read error. The chain employs TRBV19 and TRBJ1-5; 7 bases fit TRBD1. The CDR3 spans 15 residues. Germline-derived CDR1 and CDR2 are LNHDA and SQIVND (reference sequence). The CDR3 DNA reads as TGTGCCAGTAGTGGCCGACAGGGAAACCGTCAGCCCAAGCATTTT. This translates into CASSGRQGNRQPKHF.

This clonotype showed up just a few times. The genes are TRBV7-2 and TRBJ1-2; no clear D. Trimming pared 5 bases from V and 3 bases from J, leaving 13 bases between. Looked up from germline, CDR1 is SGHTA and CDR2 is FQGNSA. There are 14 residues in the CDR3. CDR3 sequence reads: CASSRSDGDYGYTF. CDR3 sequence (DNA): TGTGCCAGCAGCCGCTCGGACGGAGACTATGGCTACACCTTC.